This TCR beta chain is drawn from a study of T cell repertoires in cytomegalovirus infection (dated by TCRdb to between 2017 and 2020). With regard to the full study: Alongside well-studied HLA-B-restricted epitopes, the peptide stimulations were aimed at recently identified HLA-C-restricted CMV epitopes, whose presentation resists viral immunomodulation. Donor HLA type was relevant to the analysis, as public TCR beta signatures indicated carriage of CMV infection together with the matching HLA type.

V is reduced by 6 bases and J by 1 base, leaving a spacing of 15 bases between them. From cysteine to phenylalanine, the CDR3 is 15 amino acids long. Of the read, only the CDR3 DNA is kept; its 45 bases are in frame from base 1. Via the germline V gene, CDR1 is SGHAT and CDR2 FQNNGV. General findings and caveats noted by the study authors: Cumulative frequency of public TCR beta family members discriminated carriers of CMV infection plus the relevant HLA type in this cohort and an independent 352-donor cohort. The ex vivo response was dominated by HLA-C-restricted CMV-specific TCR beta clonotypes, which also provided the single most frequent clonotype in two of eight donors.

Sequencing was performed on an Illumina HiSeq 1500. TCRdb redid the processing of the public reads, applying fastp at Q25 and MiXCR, and retained in-frame beta chains. CDR3 protein sequences are deduplicated, and each keeps its most common genes and DNA. Within this sample are approximately 300,000 distinct CDR3 sequences, with 29% of them counted one time only. Approximately 20% of the sample is in the top ten clones. This specimen's treatment or condition label, per the study, means: in vitro stimulation with specific CMV peptide epitopes to enrich CMV-specific T cells. Regarding this clonotype: Its antigen remains undetermined. No much larger clonotype is one base removed from it; base qualities were not supplied.

Rearrangement joined TRBV11-2 to TRBJ1-1, and the D gene may be TRBD1, 6 bases matching. The sequence was obtained from a human donor in good health (CMV status not recorded). Some clones in this sample may be carry-over from other donors' samples. The sequences come from cultured PBMCs, collected from culture after CMV antigen stimulation. CDR3 loop: CASSHFQGRNTEAFF. The nucleotide sequence is TGTGCCAGCAGTCACTTTCAGGGGAGGAACACTGAAGCTTTCTTT.